These 3 T cell receptor beta chains originate from one sample sequenced in a study of blood T cell repertoires in COVID-19. Measured with immunoSEQ multiplex PCR; TCRdb has only the in-frame clones, and not every one. This table has around 100,000 clones, roughly nine tenths appearing once. The sequenced sample was peripheral blood. The receptors here all came from a human donor in a cohort sampled during active COVID-19.

The V call is TRBV5-8, the J call TRBJ1-5; possibly TRBD1 for D (5 bases). Trimming removed 1 base at V and 0 bases at J, with 11 bases between. Germline V gene data show CDR1 as SGHTS and CDR2 as YDEGEE. This CDR3 has 16 residues. The CDR3 protein is CASSLTLRDSNQPQHF. CDR3 coding DNA: TGTGCCAGCAGCTTGACACTCAGGGATAGCAATCAGCCCCAGCATTTT.

In nucleotides, the CDR3 is TGTGCCAGCAGCCTATCAACAGGGTCGGGGCAGTACTTC. Its protein product is CASSLSTGSGQYF. V and J are TRBV3-1 (or the pseudogene TRBV3-2) and TRBJ2-7; weak D call: TRBD1 (6 bases). The CDR3 has 13 residues. V was trimmed by 4 bases and J by 9 bases, leaving 16 bases between them. In germline, CDR1 is LGHDT, CDR2 YNNKEL (reference sequence).

The chain employs TRBV6-5 and TRBJ1-2; D is unclear. This CDR3 comprises 13 residues. Germline CDR1 reads MNHEY; CDR2 reads SVGAGI. The V and J ends lost 7 bases and 4 bases respectively, with 13 bases between them. The CDR3 loop reads CASKEVRGYGYTF. CDR3 nucleotides: TGTGCCAGCAAGGAGGTCCGGGGCTATGGCTACACCTTC.